Below are 32 T cell receptor beta chains sequenced from a single sample in a study of response to subunit inactivated influenza vaccine (dated by TCRdb to 2017 to 2018). Libraries were made using RT-PCR. The sequencing machine was an Illumina HiSeq 2500. The raw public data were reprocessed by TCRdb itself: fastp quality trimming at Q25, MiXCR clonotype calling, in-frame beta chains only. Records with the same CDR3 protein are collapsed into one entry carrying the most frequent genes and DNA. The sample table records under 500,000 distinct CDR3 sequences; 9.5% to 13% of these occur just once. Approximately 12% of the sample belongs to the ten largest clones. The time point label of this sample denotes: around 42 days after influenza vaccine administration. The sample in question was PBMCs from blood, obtained roughly 46 days after vaccination. These receptors all stem from a man in his fifties or sixties who received an inactivated influenza vaccine. Donor details come from another sample of the same person, matched by shared clones.

This CDR3 is CASSPPGREVNTEAFF. Written as DNA, the CDR3 is TGTGCCAGCTCACCACCGGGGAGGGAGGTGAACACTGAAGCTTTCTTT. This chain links TRBV18 with TRBJ1-1; D is uncertain. The V end was cut by 0 bases, the J end by 0 bases, with 11 bases between. CDR3 length: 16 residues. The germline gives CDR1 KGHSH, CDR2 LQKENI.

This clonotype was found a few times. The chain uses TRBV5-1 and TRBJ1-4, with TRBD1 as a possible D gene (5 bases). V was pared by 4 bases and J by 6 bases, with 16 bases between. The V gene's germline CDR1 is SGHRS and CDR2 YFSETQ. The CDR3 length is 15 residues. The CDR3 bases are TGCGCCAGCAGCCCAACAGGAAGAGATGATGAAAAACTGTTTTTT. It yields the protein CASSPTGRDDEKLFF.

This clonotype was picked up a small number of times. This chain uses TRBV12-3 or TRBV12-4 with TRBJ2-3, with TRBD2 identical over 8 bases. The CDR3 is made up of 15 amino acids. The V and J ends lost 7 bases and 0 bases, in that order; junction bases with no gene match: 6. The CDR3 DNA sequence: TGTGCCAGCACCCGAAAGCGGGGGAGCACAGATACGCAGTATTTT. This translates into CASTRKRGSTDTQYF.

The genes are TRBV27 and TRBJ2-1; perhaps D is TRBD1 or TRBD2 (5 bases each). Germline CDR1 is MNHEY and CDR2 is SMNVEV (reference sequence). V lost 0 bases, J lost 2 bases, and 8 bases lay in between. The CDR3 consists of 15 residues. The CDR3 spells CASSLSTGPYNEQFF. CDR3 coding DNA: TGTGCCAGCAGTTTATCTACGGGGCCCTACAATGAGCAGTTCTTC.

There are a few counts of this clonotype. The chain employs TRBV4-1 and TRBJ2-1, with 8 bases fitting TRBD2. From germline, CDR1 is MGHRA and CDR2 YSYEKL. This CDR3 is 17 amino acids long. With 1 base clipped from V and 3 bases from J, the junction kept 8 bases outside the gene matches. In nucleotides, the CDR3 is TGCGCCAGCAGCCAAGTAGTTGCGGGGGGTTTCTACAATGAGCAGTTCTTC. Translation: CASSQVVAGGFYNEQFF.

This clonotype was seen at least ten times. V is TRBV12-3 or TRBV12-4 and J is TRBJ1-2; D ambiguous. CDR3 length: 16 amino acids. V was pared by 0 bases and J by 4 bases, with 15 bases between. In DNA, the CDR3 is TGTGCCAGCAGTTTAGCAGGCGGTGACTGGACCTATGGCTACACCTTC. It encodes CASSLAGGDWTYGYTF.

In this sample, this clonotype turned up a few times. The gene calls are TRBV20-1 and TRBJ2-7; 12 nucleotides align to TRBD2. Germline V lookup: CDR1 DFQATT, CDR2 SNEGSKA (reference sequence). The CDR3 covers 14 residues. V trimming: 3 bases; J trimming: 6 bases; junction bases outside the gene matches: 6. The CDR3, as DNA: TGCAGTGCTAGGGAAAAGACTAGCGGGGGCGAGCAGTACTTC. It is translated as CSAREKTSGGEQYF.

The chain couples TRBV20-1 to TRBJ1-1; D perhaps matches TRBD1 (6 bases). Trimming removed 7 bases from V and 4 bases from J, with 16 bases in between. The CDR3 loop spans 13 amino acids. CDR1 and CDR2 from the germline V gene are DFQATT and SNEGSKA (reference sequence). The DNA of the CDR3 is TGCAGTGTCAAGGCGGGGGGCGTCACTGAAGCTTTCTTT. Translation: CSVKAGGVTEAFF.

The V gene is TRBV5-1, the J gene TRBJ2-7; D is perhaps TRBD2 (5 bases). This CDR3 comprises 13 residues. Germline V gene sequence: CDR1 SGHRS, CDR2 YFSETQ. The germline V and J ends were trimmed by 0 bases and 6 bases, with 10 bases remaining between them. In nucleotides, the CDR3 is TGCGCCAGCAGCTTGGCGGGAAAGGGCGAGCAGTACTTC. This sequence encodes CASSLAGKGEQYF.

This clonotype has at least ten counts. The chain couples TRBV5-1 to TRBJ2-3; D is perhaps TRBD2 (7 bases). This CDR3 contains 16 residues. The germline CDR1 and CDR2 sequences are SGHRS and YFSETQ. Trimming pared 1 base from V and 3 bases from J, leaving 15 bases between. As DNA, the CDR3 is TGCGCCAGCAGCTTGTCGGGGAAGGGGGGGACAGATACGCAGTATTTT. Amino acid sequence: CASSLSGKGGTDTQYF.

This clonotype has more than one count but fewer than ten. The chain links TRBV11-2 to TRBJ1-1; unclear D gene. The CDR3 sequence is 13 residues long. Trimming pared 1 base from V and 3 bases from J, leaving 6 bases between. CDR1 SGHAT and CDR2 FQNNGV come from the germline V gene. The CDR3 DNA reads as TGTGCCAGCAGCTTAGGGCTCTACACTGAAGCTTTCTTT. Translated: CASSLGLYTEAFF.

The V gene is TRBV11-1, the J gene TRBJ2-2, with D perhaps assigned TRBD1 or TRBD2 (5 bases each). V dropped 3 bases and J dropped 6 bases, with 8 bases sitting between them. Germline CDR1 is SGHAT and CDR2 is FQDESV (reference sequence). This CDR3 region has 13 residues. CDR3 nucleotides: TGTGCCAGCAGCTTTCAGGGAGCCGGGGAGCTGTTTTTT. This sequence encodes CASSFQGAGELFF. The variable domain in full, completed from reference TRBV11-1 and TRBJ2-2, reads EAEVAQSPRYKITEKSQAVAFWCDPISGHATLYWYRQILGQGPELLVQFQDESVVDDSQLPKDRFSAERLKGVDSTLKIQPAELGDSAMYLCASSFQGAGELFFGEGSRLTVL.

The chain has TRBV10-3 and TRBJ1-3; D not certain. The length of the CDR3 is 12 residues. V was pared by 8 bases and J by 2 bases, with 7 bases between. The germline V gene has CDR1 ENHRY and CDR2 SYGVKD. CDR3 nucleotides: TGTGCCATCTGGGAACCTGGAAACACCATATATTTT. This encodes CAIWEPGNTIYF.

This clonotype was seen more than once but under ten times. The chain employs TRBV24-1 and TRBJ2-2, with D perhaps TRBD1 or TRBD2 (5 bases each). CDR1 is KGHDR, CDR2 SFDVKD, per germline. V lost 4 bases and J lost 6, with 14 bases in between. The CDR3 is 15 residues long. CDR3 region: CATSDSGAGAGELFF. Here the CDR3 DNA reads TGTGCCACCAGTGACTCCGGGGCCGGGGCCGGGGAGCTGTTTTTT.

The rearrangement links TRBV18 to TRBJ2-1; TRBD1 matches 10 bases. In germline, CDR1 is KGHSH, CDR2 LQKENI. The J segment lost 9 bases and the V segment lost 5 bases, leaving 4 bases of the junction unmatched. The CDR3 is 13 residues long. The CDR3 loop reads CASSSDRGREQFF. CDR3 sequence (DNA): TGTGCCAGCTCATCCGACAGGGGGCGTGAGCAGTTCTTC.

This clonotype was found many times. In nucleotides, the CDR3 is TGTGCCAGCAGTTTATTTATGATGAACACTGAAGCTTTCTTT. This gives the protein CASSLFMMNTEAFF. The chain carries TRBV12-3 or TRBV12-4 and TRBJ1-1, with no clear D. There are 14 residues in the CDR3. Trimming took 2 bases from V and 0 from J, leaving 7 bases between them.

A single count supports this clonotype. Germline and junction disagree at one end, which may indicate a read error. The chain links TRBV7-2 to TRBJ2-1; D is possibly TRBD2 (5 bases). Per germline, CDR1 SGHTA and CDR2 FQGNSA. The CDR3 is 13 amino acids. CDR3 sequence (DNA): TGTGCCATCAGCTCCCGGGGTCACAATGAGCAGTTCTTC. Protein: CAISSRGHNEQFF.

The sample holds many counts of this clonotype. V gene TRBV20-1 combines with J gene TRBJ2-7; 10 bases are shared with TRBD1. CDR1 is DFQATT and CDR2 is SNEGSKA in the germline V gene (reference sequence). After removal of 6 bases from V and 4 bases from J, the junction contained 6 bases not matched to a gene. The CDR3 is 13 residues long. The DNA for the CDR3 is TGCAGTGCCGCCGGGACAGGGGTGTACGAGCAGTACTTC. Protein sequence: CSAAGTGVYEQYF.

The V call is TRBV3-1, the J call TRBJ2-5; 10 bases map to TRBD1. The CDR3 has 17 amino acids. After removal of 8 bases from V and 1 base from J, the junction contained 13 bases not matched to a gene. From germline, CDR1 is LGHDT and CDR2 YNNKEL (reference sequence). CDR3 residues: CASSKVRGQGGQETQYF. The CDR3 region has the DNA TGTGCCAGCTCCAAAGTCAGAGGACAGGGGGGCCAAGAGACCCAGTACTTC.

Ten or more counts support this clonotype. The rearrangement links TRBV5-1 to TRBJ1-1, with D possibly being TRBD1 (6 bases). Germline V gene data show CDR1 as SGHRS and CDR2 as YFSETQ. The CDR3 spans 14 residues. V was shortened by 5 bases and J by 1 base, with 12 bases between the two germline ends. The CDR3 DNA follows: TGCGCCAGCAGTAGGGACAAAGGGAACACTGAAGCTTTCTTT. As protein: CASSRDKGNTEAFF.

This clonotype was counted between two and nine times. The chain joins TRBV29-1 to TRBJ2-1; TRBD2 aligns across 9 bases. Germline V gene data show CDR1 as SQVTM and CDR2 as ANQGSEA. The CDR3 consists of 15 residues. Trimming took 6 bases from V and 2 from J; bases not matched to a gene: 8. For the CDR3, the DNA is TGCAGCGTAAATACCGGGACTAGCCCCTACAATGAGCAGTTCTTC. Protein product: CSVNTGTSPYNEQFF.

This clonotype came up a few times. The V gene is TRBV30, the J gene TRBJ2-1; the D gene is possibly TRBD1 (5 bases). The V gene lost 3 bases and the J gene lost 2 bases, with 8 bases spanning the gap. The CDR3 is 13 amino acids. From germline, CDR1 is GTSNPN and CDR2 SVGIG (reference sequence). The CDR3 is CAWRQETYNEQFF. CDR3 in DNA: TGTGCCTGGAGACAGGAGACCTACAATGAGCAGTTCTTC.

This clonotype has a handful of counts. This chain connects TRBV28 to TRBJ1-6, with D tentatively TRBD1 (5 bases). Trimming pared 8 bases from V and 0 bases from J, leaving 17 bases between. The CDR3 runs to 17 residues. Germline loops: CDR1 MDHEN, CDR2 SYDVKM. The CDR3 region has the DNA TGTGCCAGCTCTTATGCGGGGGGGAGCTCCTATAATTCACCCCTCCACTTT. This sequence encodes CASSYAGGSSYNSPLHF.

The sample holds a few counts of this clonotype. The chain recombines TRBV20-1 with TRBJ1-2; D may be TRBD1 (6 bases). The CDR3 covers 13 residues. Trimming took off 8 bases at V and 5 bases at J, with 18 bases between the two ends. Germline V gives CDR1 DFQATT, CDR2 SNEGSKA (reference sequence). The DNA of the CDR3 is TGCAGTCCTCTGGACAGATCCCGTTATGGCTACACCTTC. This encodes CSPLDRSRYGYTF.

The table lists this clonotype with many counts. The J gene is TRBJ2-7, the V gene TRBV6-2 or TRBV6-3; D unresolved. With 4 bases removed from V and 4 bases from J, the gap between germline ends came to 11 bases. This CDR3 region has 13 residues. Germline loops: CDR1 MNHEY, CDR2 SVGEGT. CDR3 residues: CASSWLTEYEQYF. For the CDR3, the DNA is TGTGCCAGCAGTTGGCTGACTGAATACGAGCAGTACTTC.

The rearrangement joins TRBV6-1 to TRBJ2-5; tentatively, D is TRBD1 (6 bases). The germline CDR1 and CDR2 sequences are MNHNS and SASEGT. Trimming stripped 3 bases from V and 4 bases from J, with 9 bases between. This CDR3 spans 13 amino acids. The CDR3 sequence: CASSEGAGETQYF. CDR3 sequence (DNA): TGTGCCAGCAGTGAGGGGGCTGGAGAGACCCAGTACTTC.

The chain is built from TRBV12-3 or TRBV12-4 and TRBJ2-7; 8 bases fit TRBD1. The CDR3 sequence is 14 residues long. V was clipped by 7 bases and J by 7 bases; unmatched bases: 12. Here the CDR3 reads CASTLAGQGGEQYF. The CDR3 DNA follows: TGTGCCAGCACCCTCGCAGGACAGGGAGGAGAGCAGTACTTC.

The chain combines TRBV5-5 with TRBJ2-1; TRBD1 matches at 9 bases. V trimming: 1 base; J trimming: 10 bases; junction bases outside the gene matches: 12. From germline, CDR1 is SGHKS and CDR2 YYEKEE (reference sequence). CDR3 length equals 16 residues. CDR3 protein: CASSLWRGTGLEEQFF. CDR3 in DNA: TGTGCCAGCAGCTTGTGGCGCGGGACAGGGTTGGAAGAGCAGTTCTTC.

The chain recombines TRBV20-1 with TRBJ2-1; TRBD2 agrees at 7 bases. Looked up from germline, CDR1 is DFQATT and CDR2 is SNEGSKA (reference sequence). The CDR3 is made up of 14 amino acids. V was pared by 2 bases and J by 8 bases, with 9 bases of the junction left unmatched. The CDR3 loop is CSARKPGREDEQFF. The CDR3 DNA reads as TGCAGTGCTAGAAAACCGGGACGGGAGGATGAGCAGTTCTTC.

The chain couples TRBV18 to TRBJ1-4; a possible D gene is TRBD1 (5 bases). The CDR3 is 16 amino acids. V lost 2 bases and J 5 bases, leaving 15 bases between the germline ends. Germline V gives CDR1 KGHSH, CDR2 LQKENI. The DNA of the CDR3 is TGTGCCAGCTCACCAGAAAAAAAGGGGCCGAATGAAAAACTGTTTTTT. It specifies CASSPEKKGPNEKLFF.

In its sample, this clonotype was seen a few times. The chain carries TRBV5-1 and TRBJ1-2; TRBD1 matches at 8 bases. V lost 6 bases and J lost 3; bases outside the gene matches: 10. The germline V gene has CDR1 SGHRS and CDR2 YFSETQ. CDR3 length: 15 residues. CDR3: CASKTTGESYYGYTF. The CDR3 DNA is TGCGCCAGCAAGACGACAGGGGAATCTTACTATGGCTACACCTTC.

The V call is TRBV12-3 or TRBV12-4, the J call TRBJ2-6; no definite D call. CDR3 length: 15 amino acids. Trimming stripped 7 bases from V and 3 bases from J, with 13 bases between. This CDR3 is CASTLTLLGANVLTF. For the CDR3, the DNA is TGTGCCAGCACTTTGACCCTACTTGGGGCCAACGTCCTGACTTTC.